A single T cell receptor (beta chain) is shown here with its context. This clonotype was counted at least ten times. Which antigen it targets is not known. One junction end disagrees with the germline gene, perhaps due to a read error. The roughly 38 donors, aged about 6 to 95 years, were systemically healthy Caucasian individuals from Russia. Approximately 9 milliliters of peripheral blood were collected from each donor into EDTA-treated Vacutainer tubes. Ficoll-Paque density-gradient centrifugation was used to isolate PBMCs, with at least 7 million per sample. Trizol reagent was used to extract total RNA from the PBMCs, yielding at least 5.5 micrograms per sample. The percentages of naive CD45RAhigh/CD27high T cells were determined by flow cytometry on a PBMC aliquot from every donor. This entry belongs to a study of blood T cells in healthy people across ages (dated by TCRdb to the mid-2010s). A note on the overall study: In model experiments, template switching captured about one uniquely barcoded TCR beta cDNA molecule for every two T cells. The study measured age-related changes in TCR beta repertoire diversity using deep sequencing normalized with unique cDNA molecular identifiers. The donors were split into four age groups: young (average 16 years), middle-aged (roughly 42), aged (about 56) and long-lived (roughly 88). Donors of different ages were randomly distributed across sequencing lanes to avoid experimental bias. Two additional independent replicas of 1 million unique cDNA reads from the same blood draw were analyzed for two donors (one aged 18 to 30 and one aged 80 or older). General study outcomes and caveats: Estimates of total diversity based on one million sequenced T cells were regarded as lower bounds and as underestimates. Because donor CMV infection status was unknown, age-related changes in expanded clonotypes were potentially confounded. As age increased, observed TCR beta diversity per million T cells dropped in a roughly linear way, and a significant reduction was already evident by age about 40. The percentage of naive T cells measured by flow cytometry correlated strongly with observed TCR beta diversity. Compared with the aged group, the long-lived group had more naive CD4+ T cells, fewer expanded clones and increased TCR diversity, a pattern suggesting age selection. Because profiling used bulk unsorted PBMCs, naive and antigen-experienced compartments could not be compared conclusively.

Receptor amplification or capture employed 5' RACE. A second about 7 to 12 cycle PCR used a sample-barcoded 5' primer and a J-beta primer mix. A template-switch 5' adaptor carrying 12 random nucleotides introduced a unique molecular identifier onto each TCR beta cDNA molecule. Each sample yielded at least 2.5 million CDR3-containing paired-end reads. First-strand cDNA was synthesized from all RNA with the Mint cDNA synthesis kit, primed by a TRBC-specific oligonucleotide. Following uracil-DNA glycosylase treatment, a first 18-cycle PCR with universal primers M1SS and BC2_uni_R was performed on all cDNA. From the authors' description of their analysis: For normalization, 1 million high-quality reads, each with a distinct molecular identifier, were randomly selected from each sample. Reads with shared molecular identifiers were discarded instead of being binned into consensus sequences. MiTCR, run with a Q25 quality threshold and the strictest error-elimination algorithm, handled CDR3 identification, clonotype clustering and error correction. A nonparametric unseen species model using Euler transformation provided a lower-bound estimate of total TCR beta diversity. The public reads were run again by TCRdb, first through fastp at Q25 and then through MiXCR, and only productive beta chains were kept. Each CDR3 protein gets just one entry, which takes the most common genes and DNA from the rows behind it. Here the V and J calls rest on TCRdb's processing, not on the authors' analysis. Within this sample are 1.8 million or so distinct CDR3 sequences, with around 40% of them counted one time only. Of the sample, 20% to 25% falls within the top ten clones.

The germline V gene yields SGHRS for CDR1 and YFSETQ for CDR2. From the cysteine through the phenylalanine, the CDR3 covers 14 amino acids. Here the CDR3 DNA is all that survives: 42 bases in frame from base 1. What was sequenced was blood. This chain joins TRBV5-1 to TRBJ2-3, and the D gene may be TRBD2, 6 bases matching. This TCR was sampled from a human donor in good health. In nucleotides, the sequence is TGTGCCAGCAGCTTAGGACTACTCACAGATACGCAGTATTTT. It encodes CASSLGLLTDTQYF.